A single sample is the source of the 4 T cell receptor beta chains below, sequenced in a study of beta chain features in type 1 diabetes. TCRB transcripts that were expressed got sequenced, as all of the isolated RNA had been reverse transcribed. Clones were read by immunoSEQ multiplex PCR, and TCRdb kept only the in-frame ones, dropping some. There are 600,000 to 700,000 clones in the sample; 9.5% to 15% occur only once, and around 0.12% lies in the top ten. Findings of the study overall: For Type 1 diabetes patients, all four CD4+ subsets carried TCRB CDR3s that were moderately but significantly shorter.

The antigens of these receptors remain unknown. Sequenced material: naive CD4+ T cells from blood. The receptors derive from a young man with type 1 diabetes.

The chain employs TRBV6-5 and TRBJ2-5; 9 bases are shared with TRBD1. Unmatched junction bases numbered 8, after V lost 7 bases and J lost 5 bases. The germline V gene encodes CDR1 MNHEY and CDR2 SVGAGI. This CDR3 spans 14 amino acids. The CDR3 DNA is TGTGCCAGCAAACCCAACAGGGGGCCTGAGACCCAGTACTTC. Translating it yields CASKPNRGPETQYF.

V usage is TRBV15 and J usage is TRBJ1-2; perhaps TRBD1 as D (6 bases). The ends were cut back, 3 bases at V and 6 bases at J, with 14 bases in the middle. CDR3 length: 14 amino acids. From germline, CDR1 is LNHNV and CDR2 YYDKDF (reference sequence). CDR3 in amino acids: CATSRSGGADGYTF. The DNA of the CDR3 is TGTGCCACCAGCAGGTCCGGGGGCGCGGATGGCTACACCTTC.

The table lists this clone with a few counts. The rearrangement joins TRBV4-3 to TRBJ2-3; 7 bases map to TRBD2. Germline lookup yields CDR1 LGHNA and CDR2 YSLEER. V lost 0 bases to trimming and J lost 4 bases; unmatched junction nucleotides: 13. This CDR3 region has 18 residues. The CDR3 loop reads CASSQDWVMGGGADTQYF. CDR3 DNA sequence: TGCGCCAGCAGCCAAGATTGGGTTATGGGCGGGGGAGCAGATACGCAGTATTTT.

This clone has only a few counts. The genes are TRBV25-1 and TRBJ1-1; 8 positions match TRBD1. The ends lost 6 bases at V and 10 bases at J; junction bases unmatched: 7. This CDR3 contains 12 residues. From germline, CDR1 is MGHDK and CDR2 SYGVNS. CDR3 DNA: TGTGCCAGCAGCCAGGGGGCACTGAGAGCTTTCTTT. This encodes CASSQGALRAFF.